These 7 T cell receptor beta chains share one sample of origin, sequenced in a study of T-cell memory formation after mild COVID-19. One entry per CDR3 protein results from TCRdb running MiXCR on the 5' RACE reads. Found here are 120,000 or so distinct CDR3 sequences, approximately 5.9% of them singletons; the top ten hold 2% to 2.5%. Sequenced sample: PBMCs or a T cell subset sorted from them (not recorded which). The origin of the receptors is an adult woman who had mild COVID-19 (a few samples of this study predate the infection). Cell type and time point are not known.

This clonotype was seen at least ten times. V gene TRBV14 combines with J gene TRBJ2-1; no definite D call. CDR3 length: 16 amino acids. Trimming took 0 bases from V and 0 from J, leaving 9 bases between them. CDR1 and CDR2 (germline): SGHDN, FVKESK. The CDR3 spells CASSQDLFSSYNEQFF. As DNA, the CDR3 is TGTGCCAGCAGCCAAGATCTTTTCAGCTCCTACAATGAGCAGTTCTTC.

This chain links TRBV9 with TRBJ2-6; D might be TRBD1 or TRBD2, each matching 5 bases. The length of the CDR3 is 16 residues. The germline V gene encodes CDR1 SGDLS and CDR2 YYNGEE. Trimming pared 4 bases from V and 0 bases from J, leaving 11 bases between. CDR3 loop: CASSMGPSSGANVLTF. CDR3 DNA sequence: TGTGCCAGCAGCATGGGACCGAGCTCTGGGGCCAACGTCCTGACTTTC.

The chain couples TRBV27 to TRBJ2-5; D tentatively reads TRBD1 or TRBD2 (5 bases each). V was cut by 0 bases and J by 5 bases, with 7 bases left in between. This CDR3 is 13 amino acids long. Germline CDR1 and CDR2: MNHEY and SMNVEV (reference sequence). The CDR3 DNA sequence: TGTGCCAGCAGTTTATCGGGGGTGGAGACCCAGTACTTC. Its translation: CASSLSGVETQYF.

This clonotype has more than one count but fewer than ten. This chain links TRBV24-1 with TRBJ2-5; D unclear. V lost 6 bases and J 3 bases, leaving 10 bases between the germline ends. CDR1 and CDR2 from the germline V gene are KGHDR and SFDVKD. The CDR3 contains 13 residues. CDR3 sequence (DNA): TGTGCCACCAGTTTTAGCCAGGAAGAGACCCAGTACTTC. Protein product: CATSFSQEETQYF.

The chain joins TRBV12-3 or TRBV12-4 to TRBJ1-1; TRBD1 might be the D (6 bases). V lost 5 bases, J lost 4 bases, and 14 bases lay in between. The CDR3 totals 14 residues. CDR3 nucleotide sequence: TGTGCCAGCAGTACCCTCCAAGGGGGCACTGAAGCTTTCTTT. This gives the protein CASSTLQGGTEAFF.

The chain recombines TRBV20-1 with TRBJ1-4; D gene ambiguous. CDR1 is DFQATT, CDR2 SNEGSKA, per germline (reference sequence). Trimming cost V 6 bases and J 5 bases, with 4 bases left between them. CDR3 size: 10 residues. CDR3 amino acids: CSASNEKLFF. The CDR3 DNA is TGCAGTGCCTCGAATGAAAAACTGTTTTTT.

V and J are TRBV6-4 and TRBJ2-3; D is undetermined. Germline V lookup: CDR1 MRHNA, CDR2 SNTAGT. The V and J ends lost 7 bases and 2 bases respectively, with 13 bases between them. The CDR3 extends over 14 amino acids. As DNA, the CDR3 is TGTGCCAGCATAGTGGCGCCGTACACAGATACGCAGTATTTT. This translates into CASIVAPYTDTQYF.